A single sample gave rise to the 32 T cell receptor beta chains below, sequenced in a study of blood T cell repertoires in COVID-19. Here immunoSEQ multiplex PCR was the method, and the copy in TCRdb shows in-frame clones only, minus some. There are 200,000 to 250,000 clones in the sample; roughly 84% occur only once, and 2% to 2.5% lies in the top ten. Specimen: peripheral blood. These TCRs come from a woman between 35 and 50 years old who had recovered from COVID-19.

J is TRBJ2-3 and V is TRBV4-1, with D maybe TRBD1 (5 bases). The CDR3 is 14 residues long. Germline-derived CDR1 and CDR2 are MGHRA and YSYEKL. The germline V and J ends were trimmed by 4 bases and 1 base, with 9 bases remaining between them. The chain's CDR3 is CASSRLGGTDTQYF. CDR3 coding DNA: TGCGCCAGCAGCCGCCTAGGGGGCACAGATACGCAGTATTTT.

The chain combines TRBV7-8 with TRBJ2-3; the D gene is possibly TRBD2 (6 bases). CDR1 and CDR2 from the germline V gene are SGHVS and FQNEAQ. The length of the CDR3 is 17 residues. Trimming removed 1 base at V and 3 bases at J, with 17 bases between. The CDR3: CASSLDGYAGRTDTQYF. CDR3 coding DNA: TGTGCCAGCAGCTTAGATGGGTACGCGGGAAGAACAGATACGCAGTATTTT.

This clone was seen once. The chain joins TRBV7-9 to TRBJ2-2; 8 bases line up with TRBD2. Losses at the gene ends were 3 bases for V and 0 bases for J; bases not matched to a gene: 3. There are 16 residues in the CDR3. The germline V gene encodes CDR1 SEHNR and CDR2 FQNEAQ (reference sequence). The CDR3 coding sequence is TGTGCCAGCAGCTTTTATAGCGGGGCGAACACCGGGGAGCTGTTTTTT. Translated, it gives CASSFYSGANTGELFF.

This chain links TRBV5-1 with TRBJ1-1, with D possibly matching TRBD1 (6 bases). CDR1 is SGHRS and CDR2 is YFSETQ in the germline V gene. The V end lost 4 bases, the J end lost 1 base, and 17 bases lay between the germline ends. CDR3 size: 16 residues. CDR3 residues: CASSTQTGFGNTEAFF. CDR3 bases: TGCGCCAGCAGCACTCAGACAGGTTTCGGGAACACTGAAGCTTTCTTT.

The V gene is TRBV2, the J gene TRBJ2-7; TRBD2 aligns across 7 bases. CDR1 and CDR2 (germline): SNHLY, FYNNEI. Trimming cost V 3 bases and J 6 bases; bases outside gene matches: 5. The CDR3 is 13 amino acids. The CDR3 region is CASSERELGEQYF. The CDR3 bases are TGTGCCAGCAGTGAGCGGGAGCTGGGCGAGCAGTACTTC.

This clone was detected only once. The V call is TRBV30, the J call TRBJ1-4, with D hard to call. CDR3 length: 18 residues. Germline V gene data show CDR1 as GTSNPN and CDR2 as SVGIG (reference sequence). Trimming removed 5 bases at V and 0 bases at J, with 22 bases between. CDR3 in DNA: TGTGCCTGGCAACCTACCAGGTCCTATATTGCAACTAATGAAAAACTGTTTTTT. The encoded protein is CAWQPTRSYIATNEKLFF.

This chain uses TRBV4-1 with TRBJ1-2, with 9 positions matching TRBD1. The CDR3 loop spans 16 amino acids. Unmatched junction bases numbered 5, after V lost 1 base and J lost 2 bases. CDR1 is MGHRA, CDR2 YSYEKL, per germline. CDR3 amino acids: CASSQGQGVGNYGYTF. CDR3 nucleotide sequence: TGCGCCAGCAGCCAAGGACAGGGGGTGGGGAACTATGGCTACACCTTC.

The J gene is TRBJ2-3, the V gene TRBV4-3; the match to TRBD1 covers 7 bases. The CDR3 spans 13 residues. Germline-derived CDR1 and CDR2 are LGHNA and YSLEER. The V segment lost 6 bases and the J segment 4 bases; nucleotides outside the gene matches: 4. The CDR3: CASRQQGSDTQYF. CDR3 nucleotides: TGCGCCAGCAGGCAACAGGGGTCAGATACGCAGTATTTT.

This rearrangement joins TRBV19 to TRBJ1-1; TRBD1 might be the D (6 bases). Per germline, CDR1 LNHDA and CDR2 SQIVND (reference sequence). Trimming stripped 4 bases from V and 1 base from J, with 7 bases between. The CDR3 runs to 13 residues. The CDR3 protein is CASSKTGNTEAFF. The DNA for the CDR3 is TGTGCCAGTAGTAAGACAGGGAACACTGAAGCTTTCTTT.

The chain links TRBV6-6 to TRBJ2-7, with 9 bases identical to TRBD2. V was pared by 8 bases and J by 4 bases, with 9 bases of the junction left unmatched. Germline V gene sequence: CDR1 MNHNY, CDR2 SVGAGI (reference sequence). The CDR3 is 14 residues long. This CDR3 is CASSPPLAGYEQYF. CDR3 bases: TGTGCCAGCTCCCCTCCACTAGCGGGTTACGAGCAGTACTTC.

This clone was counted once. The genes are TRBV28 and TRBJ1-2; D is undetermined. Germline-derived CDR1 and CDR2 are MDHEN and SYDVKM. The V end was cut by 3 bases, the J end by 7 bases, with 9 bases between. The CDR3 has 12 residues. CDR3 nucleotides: TGTGCCAGCAGTTTTCTCGCGGCTGGCTACACCTTC. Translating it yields CASSFLAAGYTF.

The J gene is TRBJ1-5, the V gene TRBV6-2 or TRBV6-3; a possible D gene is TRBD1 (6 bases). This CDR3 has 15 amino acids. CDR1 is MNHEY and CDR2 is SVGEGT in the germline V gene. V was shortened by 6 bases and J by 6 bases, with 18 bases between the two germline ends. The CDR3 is CASSAGVGKGQPQHF. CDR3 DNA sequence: TGTGCCAGCAGCGCAGGGGTTGGTAAGGGTCAGCCCCAGCATTTT.

The chain's CDR3 is CASSASGGSTRYF. The DNA of the CDR3 is TGTGCCAGCAGTGCGAGCGGGGGCTCTACCCGATACTTC. The rearrangement uses TRBV12-3 or TRBV12-4 and TRBJ2-5; 8 nucleotides agree with TRBD2. The CDR3 runs to 13 residues. The ends lost 5 bases at V and 14 bases at J; junction bases unmatched: 13.

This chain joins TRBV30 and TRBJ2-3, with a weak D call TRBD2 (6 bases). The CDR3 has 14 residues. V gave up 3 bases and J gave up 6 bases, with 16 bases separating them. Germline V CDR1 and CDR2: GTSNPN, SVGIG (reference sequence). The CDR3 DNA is TGTGCCTGGAGCTCCACTAGCTTTGGGGATACGCAGTATTTT. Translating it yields CAWSSTSFGDTQYF. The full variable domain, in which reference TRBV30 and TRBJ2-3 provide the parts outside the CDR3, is SQTIHQWPATLVQPVGSPLSLECTVEGTSNPNLYWYRQAAGRGLQLLFYSVGIGQISSEVPQNLSASRPQDRQFILSSKKLLLSDSGFYLCAWSSTSFGDTQYFGPGTRLTVL.

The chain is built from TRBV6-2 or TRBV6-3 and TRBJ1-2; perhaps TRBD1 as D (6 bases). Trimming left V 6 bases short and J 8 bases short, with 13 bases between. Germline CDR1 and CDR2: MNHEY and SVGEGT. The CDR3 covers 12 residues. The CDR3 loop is CASSLQGIGYTF. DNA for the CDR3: TGTGCCAGCAGCTTACAGGGTATCGGCTACACCTTC.

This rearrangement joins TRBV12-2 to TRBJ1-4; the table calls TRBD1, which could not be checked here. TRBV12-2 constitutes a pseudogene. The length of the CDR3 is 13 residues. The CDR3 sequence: CASRKRQNEKLFF. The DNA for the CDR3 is TGTGCAAGTCGCAAACGACAGAACGAAAAACTGTTTTTT.

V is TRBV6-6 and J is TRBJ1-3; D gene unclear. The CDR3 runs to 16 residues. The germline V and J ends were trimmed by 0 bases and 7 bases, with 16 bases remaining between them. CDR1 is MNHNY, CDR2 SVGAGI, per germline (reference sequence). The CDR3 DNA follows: TGTGCCAGCAGTTACTCAAACGAGGAGGAAGGCAACACCATATATTTT. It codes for CASSYSNEEEGNTIYF.

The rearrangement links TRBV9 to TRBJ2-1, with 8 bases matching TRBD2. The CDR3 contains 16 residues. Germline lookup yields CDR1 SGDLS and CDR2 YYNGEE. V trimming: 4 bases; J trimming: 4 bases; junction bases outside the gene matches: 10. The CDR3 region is CASSYKASGFYNEQFF. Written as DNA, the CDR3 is TGTGCCAGCAGCTATAAGGCTAGCGGGTTTTACAATGAGCAGTTCTTC.

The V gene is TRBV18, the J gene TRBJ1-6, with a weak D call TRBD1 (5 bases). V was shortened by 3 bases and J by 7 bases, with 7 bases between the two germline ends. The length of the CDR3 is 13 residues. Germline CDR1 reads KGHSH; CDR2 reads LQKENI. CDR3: CASSPDSNSPLHF. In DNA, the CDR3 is TGTGCCAGCTCACCTGACAGCAATTCACCCCTCCACTTT.

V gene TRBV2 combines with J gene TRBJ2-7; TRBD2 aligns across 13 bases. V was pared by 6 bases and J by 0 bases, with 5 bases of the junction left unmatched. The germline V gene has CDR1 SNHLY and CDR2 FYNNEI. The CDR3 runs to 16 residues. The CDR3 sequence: CASSAGTSGISYEQYF. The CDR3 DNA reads TGTGCCAGCAGCGCCGGGACTAGCGGGATCTCCTACGAGCAGTACTTC.

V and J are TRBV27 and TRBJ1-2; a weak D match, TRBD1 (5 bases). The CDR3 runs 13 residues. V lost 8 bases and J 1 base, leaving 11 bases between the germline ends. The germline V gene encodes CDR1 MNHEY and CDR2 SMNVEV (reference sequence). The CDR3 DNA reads TGTGCCAGCCCTACAGGTAGTAACTATGGCTACACCTTC. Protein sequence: CASPTGSNYGYTF.

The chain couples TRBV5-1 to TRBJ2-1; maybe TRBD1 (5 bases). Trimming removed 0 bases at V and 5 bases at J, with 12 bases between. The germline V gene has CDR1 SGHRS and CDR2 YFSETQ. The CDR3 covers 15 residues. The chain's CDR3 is CASSLEGRANNEQFF. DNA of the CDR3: TGCGCCAGCAGCTTGGAAGGCAGGGCCAACAATGAGCAGTTCTTC.

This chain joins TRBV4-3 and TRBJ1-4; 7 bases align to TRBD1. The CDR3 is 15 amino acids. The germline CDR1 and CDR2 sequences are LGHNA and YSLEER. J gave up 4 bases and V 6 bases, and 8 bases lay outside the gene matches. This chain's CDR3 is CASSPTGAINEKLFF. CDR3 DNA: TGCGCCAGCAGTCCTACAGGGGCGATTAATGAAAAACTGTTTTTT.

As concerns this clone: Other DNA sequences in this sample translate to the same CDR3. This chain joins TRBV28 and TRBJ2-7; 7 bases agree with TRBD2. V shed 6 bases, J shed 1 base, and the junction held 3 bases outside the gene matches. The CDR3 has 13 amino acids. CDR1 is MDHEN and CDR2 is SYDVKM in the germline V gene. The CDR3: CASRSGGSYEQYF. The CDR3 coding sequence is TGTGCCAGCAGATCCGGGGGGTCCTACGAGCAGTACTTC.

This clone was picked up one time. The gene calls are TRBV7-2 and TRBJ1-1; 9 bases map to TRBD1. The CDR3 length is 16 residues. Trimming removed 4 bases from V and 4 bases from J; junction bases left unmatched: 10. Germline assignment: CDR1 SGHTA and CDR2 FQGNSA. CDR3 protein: CASSSRDRVVGTEAFF. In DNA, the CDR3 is TGTGCCAGCAGCTCGCGGGACAGGGTGGTGGGCACTGAAGCTTTCTTT. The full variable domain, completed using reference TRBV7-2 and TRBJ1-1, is GAGVSQSPSNKVTEKGKDVELRCDPISGHTALYWYRQSLGQGLEFLIYFQGNSAPDKSGLPSDRFSAERTGGSVSTLTIQRTQQEDSAVYLCASSSRDRVVGTEAFFGQGTRLTVV.

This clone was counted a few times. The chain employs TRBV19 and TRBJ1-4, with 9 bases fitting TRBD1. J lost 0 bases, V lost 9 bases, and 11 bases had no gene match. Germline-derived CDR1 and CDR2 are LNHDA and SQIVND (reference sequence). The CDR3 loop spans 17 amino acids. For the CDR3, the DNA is TGTGCCAGCCGGCGGGGACAGGGAATTGCAACTAATGAAAAACTGTTTTTT. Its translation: CASRRGQGIATNEKLFF.

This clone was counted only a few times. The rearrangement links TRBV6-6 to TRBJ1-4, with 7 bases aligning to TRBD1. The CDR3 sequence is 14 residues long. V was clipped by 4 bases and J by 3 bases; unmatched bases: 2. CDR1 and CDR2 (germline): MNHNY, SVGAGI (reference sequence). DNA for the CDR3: TGTGCCAGCAGTTTTGGGACAGCTAATGAAAAACTGTTTTTT. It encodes CASSFGTANEKLFF.

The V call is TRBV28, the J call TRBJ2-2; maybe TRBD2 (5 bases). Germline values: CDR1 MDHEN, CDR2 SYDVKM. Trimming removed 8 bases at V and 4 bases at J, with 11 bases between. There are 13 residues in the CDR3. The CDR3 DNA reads TGTGCCAGCTCCCACCGGGGCACCGGGGAGCTGTTTTTT. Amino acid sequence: CASSHRGTGELFF.

The CDR3 DNA reads TGTGCCAGCAGCTTAGCCCTGACAGGGGGAGGTAGTGTTAGGCAGTTCTTC. This gives the protein CASSLALTGGGSVRQFF. The chain recombines TRBV7-2 with TRBJ2-1; 9 bases agree with TRBD1. The CDR3 has 17 residues. The junction had 15 bases not matched to a gene; V was cut back by 0 bases and J by 12 bases. Germline V gene sequence: CDR1 SGHTA, CDR2 FQGNSA.

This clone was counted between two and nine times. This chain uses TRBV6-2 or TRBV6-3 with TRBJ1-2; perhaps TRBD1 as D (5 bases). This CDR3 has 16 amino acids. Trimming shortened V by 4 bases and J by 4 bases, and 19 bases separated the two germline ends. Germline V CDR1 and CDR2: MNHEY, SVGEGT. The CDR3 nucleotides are TGTGCCAGCAGTTCCACGGACGGGGGGAGGGTCTATGGCTACACCTTC. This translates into CASSSTDGGRVYGYTF.

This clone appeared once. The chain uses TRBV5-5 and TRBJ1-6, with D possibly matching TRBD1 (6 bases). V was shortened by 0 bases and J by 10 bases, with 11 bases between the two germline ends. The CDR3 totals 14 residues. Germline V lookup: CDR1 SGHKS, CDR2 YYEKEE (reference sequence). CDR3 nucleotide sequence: TGTGCCAGCAGCTTGGCAGTACAGGGATCACCCCTCCACTTT. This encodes CASSLAVQGSPLHF.

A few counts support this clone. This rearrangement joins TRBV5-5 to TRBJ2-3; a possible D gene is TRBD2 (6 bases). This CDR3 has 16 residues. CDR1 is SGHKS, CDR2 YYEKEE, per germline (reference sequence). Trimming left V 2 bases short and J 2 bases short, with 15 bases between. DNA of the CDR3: TGTGCCAGCAGCTTTTCTCTTAGCGGTTACACAGATACGCAGTATTTT. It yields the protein CASSFSLSGYTDTQYF.